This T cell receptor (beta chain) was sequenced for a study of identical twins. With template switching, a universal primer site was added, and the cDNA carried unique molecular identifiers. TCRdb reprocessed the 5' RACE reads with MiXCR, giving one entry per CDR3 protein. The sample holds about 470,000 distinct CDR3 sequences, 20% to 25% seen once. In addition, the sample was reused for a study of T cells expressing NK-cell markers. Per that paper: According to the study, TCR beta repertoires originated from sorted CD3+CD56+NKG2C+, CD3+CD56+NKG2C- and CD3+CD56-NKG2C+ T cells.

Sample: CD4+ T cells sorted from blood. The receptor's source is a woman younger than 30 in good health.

The CDR3: CASSYQGAHTGELFF. For the CDR3, the DNA is TGTGCCAGCAGTTACCAAGGGGCACACACCGGGGAGCTGTTTTTT. V usage is TRBV6-5 and J usage is TRBJ2-2, with D possibly being TRBD1 (5 bases). V was pared by 2 bases and J by 3 bases, with 10 bases between. This CDR3 comprises 15 residues. Germline assignment: CDR1 MNHEY and CDR2 SVGAGI.